Reported below is one TCR beta chain. Germline assignment: CDR1 MDHEN and CDR2 SYDVKM. The CDR3 is 14 residues long. V gave up 4 bases and J gave up 6 bases; unmatched junction bases: 7. These data come from a study of blood T cell repertoires in COVID-19. Study as a whole: The United States, Italy and Spain were the sources of the acute and convalescent COVID-19 samples. T cells, B-cell-depleted T cells, or PBMCs supplied cDNA or gDNA.

In the study's own analysis: Amplifying reference gene primers gave estimates of nucleated cell counts. Profiled with immunoSEQ multiplex PCR; TCRdb holds only in-frame clones, not every one. That table gives V, J and clone size, and the DNA gave D and trimming. Of roughly 250,000 clones in the sample, 84% were seen once. The origin of this receptor is a woman in her thirties or forties who had recovered from COVID-19. Sample: peripheral blood. The chain links TRBV28 to TRBJ2-3, with TRBD1 matching 7 bases. The DNA for the CDR3 is TGTGCCAGCAGTTACTTGACAGGGACGGATACGCAGTATTTT. Protein: CASSYLTGTDTQYF. Filled out from reference TRBV28 and TRBJ2-3, the complete variable domain reads DVKVTQSSRYLVKRTGEKVFLECVQDMDHENMFWYRQDPGLGLRLIYFSYDVKMKEKGDIPEGYSVSREKKERFSLILESASTNQTSMYLCASSYLTGTDTQYFGPGTRLTVL.